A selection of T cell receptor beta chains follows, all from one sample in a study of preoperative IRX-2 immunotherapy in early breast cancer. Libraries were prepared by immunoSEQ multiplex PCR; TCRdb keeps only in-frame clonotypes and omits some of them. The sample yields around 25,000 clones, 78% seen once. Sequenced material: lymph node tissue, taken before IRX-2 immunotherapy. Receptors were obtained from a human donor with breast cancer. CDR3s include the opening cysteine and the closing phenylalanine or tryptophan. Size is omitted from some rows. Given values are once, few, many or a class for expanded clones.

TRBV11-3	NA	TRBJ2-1	CASRRTGTSSGHEQFF
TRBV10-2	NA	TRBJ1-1	CASLQGGSTEAFF
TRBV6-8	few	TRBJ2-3	CASSLEDTDTQYF
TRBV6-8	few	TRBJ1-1	CASSYSNSEAFF
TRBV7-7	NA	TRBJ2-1	CASSLFGGSYNEQFF
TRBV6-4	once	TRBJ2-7	CASSGPTSSYEQYF
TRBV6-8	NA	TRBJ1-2	CASSYSGWANYGYTF
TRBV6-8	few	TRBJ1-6	CASRKEDRNNSPLHF
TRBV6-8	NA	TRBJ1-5	CASRLLRQGAISSGNQPQHF
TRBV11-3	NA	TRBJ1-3	CASNSDRDRNTIYF
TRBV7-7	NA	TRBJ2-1	CASSQDPGTGEYNEQFF
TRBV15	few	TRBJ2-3	CATSTGTSGGRTDTQYF
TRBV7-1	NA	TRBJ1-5	CASSISRGIYQPQHF
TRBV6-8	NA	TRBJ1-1	CASSYSIGVITEAFF
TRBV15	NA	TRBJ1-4	CATSSGQGLREKLFF
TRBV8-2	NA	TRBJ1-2	CASSLKAGDYGYTF
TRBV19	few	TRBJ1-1	CASSTQANTEAFF
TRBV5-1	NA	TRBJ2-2	CASSLMGITGAGELFF
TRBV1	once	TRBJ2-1	CASSQRDRGDTDEQFF
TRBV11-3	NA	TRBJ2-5	CASSSPTGYQETQYF
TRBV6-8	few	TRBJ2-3	CASNLAGGTDTQYF
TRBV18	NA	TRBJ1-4	CASSPRTGAVTNEKLFF
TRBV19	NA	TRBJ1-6	CATSPGQNSPLHF
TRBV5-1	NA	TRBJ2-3	CASSFDTGGIRDTQYF
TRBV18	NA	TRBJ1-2	CASSLGQGIGYGYTF
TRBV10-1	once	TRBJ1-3	CASSESASGNTIYF
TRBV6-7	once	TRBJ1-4	CASSSRQGARANEKLFF
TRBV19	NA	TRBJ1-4	CASSNRDRGREKLFF
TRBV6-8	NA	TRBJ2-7	CAISGTGSYEQYF
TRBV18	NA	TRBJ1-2	CASSRTGDGYGYTF
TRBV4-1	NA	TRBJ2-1	CASSQGGTGPREQFF
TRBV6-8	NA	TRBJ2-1	CASRPVPQSGGASDEQFF
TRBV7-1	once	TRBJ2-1	CASSFPGRSEQFF
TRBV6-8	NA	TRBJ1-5	CASRDRELGNQPQHF
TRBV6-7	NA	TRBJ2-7	CASSEVVVPYEQYF
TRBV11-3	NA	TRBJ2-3	CASSLYSGGTDTQYF
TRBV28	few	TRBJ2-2	CASALGVRGELFF
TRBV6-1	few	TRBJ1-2	CASSEGGNYGYTF
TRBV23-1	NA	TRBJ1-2	CASTPQGARSYGYTF
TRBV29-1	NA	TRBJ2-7	CSPGSEGQGVFSYEQYF
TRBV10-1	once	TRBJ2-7	CASSIGGSYEQYF
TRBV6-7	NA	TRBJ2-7	CASSYAYEQYF
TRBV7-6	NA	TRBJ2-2	CASSSVAGGRRTGELFF
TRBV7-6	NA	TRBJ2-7	CASSLPLAGFYEQYF
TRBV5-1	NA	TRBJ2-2	CASTPFLAGDPVGELFF
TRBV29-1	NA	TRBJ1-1	CSVEDLGGEAFF
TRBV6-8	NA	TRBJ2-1	CASSYFPYNEQFF
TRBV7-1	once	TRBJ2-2	CASRQDTSGELFF
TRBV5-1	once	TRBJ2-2	CASSLVSQGTGELFF